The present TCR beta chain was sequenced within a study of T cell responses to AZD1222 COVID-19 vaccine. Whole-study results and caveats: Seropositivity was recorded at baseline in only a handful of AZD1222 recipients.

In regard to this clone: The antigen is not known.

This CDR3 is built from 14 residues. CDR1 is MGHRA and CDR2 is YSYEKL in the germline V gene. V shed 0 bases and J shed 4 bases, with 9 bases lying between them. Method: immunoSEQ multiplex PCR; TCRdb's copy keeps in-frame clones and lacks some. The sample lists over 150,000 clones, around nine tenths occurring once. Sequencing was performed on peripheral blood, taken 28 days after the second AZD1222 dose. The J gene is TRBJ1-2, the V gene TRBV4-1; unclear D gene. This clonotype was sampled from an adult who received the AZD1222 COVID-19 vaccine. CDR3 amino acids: CASSQDLGAYGYTF. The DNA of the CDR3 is TGCGCCAGCAGCCAAGATTTAGGAGCCTATGGCTACACCTTC.